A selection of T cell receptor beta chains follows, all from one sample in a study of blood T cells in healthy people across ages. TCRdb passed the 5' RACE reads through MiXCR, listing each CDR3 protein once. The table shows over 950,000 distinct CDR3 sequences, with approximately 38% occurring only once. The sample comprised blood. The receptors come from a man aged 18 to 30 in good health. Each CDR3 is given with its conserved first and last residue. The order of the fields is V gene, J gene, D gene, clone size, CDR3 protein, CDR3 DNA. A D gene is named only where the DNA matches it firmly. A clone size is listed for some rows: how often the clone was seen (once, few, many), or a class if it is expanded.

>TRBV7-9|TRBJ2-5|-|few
CASGDTQETQYF
TGTGCCAGCGGGGATACTCAAGAGACCCAGTACTTC
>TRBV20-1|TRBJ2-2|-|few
CSARRRGKWSGELFF
TGCAGTGCAAGACGGCGGGGAAAATGGAGCGGGGAGCTGTTTTTT
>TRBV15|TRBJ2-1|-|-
CATSRGAEILYNEQFF
TGTGCCACCAGCAGAGGTGCGGAGATCCTCTACAATGAGCAGTTCTTC
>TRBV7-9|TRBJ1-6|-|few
CASSAGTQGSPLHF
TGTGCCAGCAGCGCCGGGACTCAGGGTTCACCCCTCCACTTT
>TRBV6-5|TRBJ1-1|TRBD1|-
CASSSTRRQGNTEAFF
TGTGCCAGCAGTTCTACAAGACGACAGGGGAACACTGAAGCTTTCTTT
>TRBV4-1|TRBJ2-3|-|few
CASSQVKVPSTDTQYF
TGCGCCAGCAGCCAAGTTAAGGTTCCTAGCACAGATACGCAGTATTTT
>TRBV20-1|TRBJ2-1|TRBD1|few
CSAQDRGLEEFF
TGCAGTGCCCAGGACAGGGGCTTGGAGGAGTTCTTC
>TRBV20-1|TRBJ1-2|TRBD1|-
CSASDGQGGNYGYTF
TGCAGTGCTTCCGACGGACAGGGCGGTAACTATGGCTACACCTTC
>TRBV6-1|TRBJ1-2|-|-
CAAEPGEVNSYTF
TGTGCCGCGGAGCCGGGAGAGGTCAATAGCTACACCTTC
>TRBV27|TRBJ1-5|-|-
CASSPVWAFNQPQHF
TGTGCCAGCAGTCCAGTCTGGGCGTTCAATCAGCCCCAGCATTTT
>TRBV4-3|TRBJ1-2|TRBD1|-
CASSQDAGGTYGCTF
TGCGCCAGCAGTCAAGACGCAGGGGGCACCTATGGCTGCACCTTC
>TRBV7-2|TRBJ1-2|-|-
CASSLQGPDGYTF
TGTGCCAGCAGCCTCCAGGGTCCCGACGGCTACACCTTC
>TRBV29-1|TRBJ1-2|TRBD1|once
CNVDTGVDGYTF
TGCAACGTTGACACAGGGGTGGATGGCTACACCTTC
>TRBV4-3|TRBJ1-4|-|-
CASSQSPTDGNEKLFF
TGCGCCAGCAGCCAATCCCCCACCGACGGTAATGAAAAACTGTTTTTT
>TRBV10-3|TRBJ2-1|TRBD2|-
CAISGGLAGVMGNEQFF
TGTGCCATCAGTGGTGGACTAGCGGGGGTTATGGGTAATGAGCAGTTCTTC
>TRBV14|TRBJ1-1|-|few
CASSPIWVSRSTEAFF
TGTGCCAGCAGCCCCATTTGGGTTTCGAGATCCACTGAAGCTTTCTTT
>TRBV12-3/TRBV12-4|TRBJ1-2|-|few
CASSYWDVRYGYTF
TGTGCCAGCAGTTACTGGGACGTCAGATATGGCTACACCTTC
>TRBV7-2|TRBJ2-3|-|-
CAISRGPDTQYF
TGTGCCATCAGCCGAGGACCAGATACGCAGTATTTT
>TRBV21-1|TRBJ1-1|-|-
CASRSGDLGTEAFF
TGTGCCAGCAGATCGGGCGACTTAGGCACTGAAGCTTTCTTT
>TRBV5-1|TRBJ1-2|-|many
CASSLGQDSYGYTF
TGCGCCAGCAGCTTGGGACAGGACTCTTATGGCTACACCTTC
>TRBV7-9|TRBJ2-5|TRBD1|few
CASSSPHRQGQTQYF
TGTGCCAGCAGCTCTCCTCACCGACAGGGGCAGACCCAGTACTTC
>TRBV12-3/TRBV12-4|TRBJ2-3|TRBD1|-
CASSSGDRVGTDTQYF
TGTGCCAGCAGTTCCGGGGACAGGGTAGGAACAGATACGCAGTATTTT
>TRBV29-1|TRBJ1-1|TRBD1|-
CSVWGTAPEAFF
TGCAGCGTTTGGGGGACAGCACCTGAAGCTTTCTTT
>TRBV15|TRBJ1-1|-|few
CATSRGVNTEAFF
TGTGCCACCAGCAGAGGGGTGAACACTGAAGCTTTCTTT
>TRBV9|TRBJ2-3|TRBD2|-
CASSVFRRGGPDTQYF
TGTGCCAGCAGCGTTTTCCGTCGGGGGGGCCCAGATACGCAGTATTTT
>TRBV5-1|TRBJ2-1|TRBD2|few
CASSPLSSGKYNEQFF
TGCGCCAGCAGCCCCTTGTCTAGCGGTAAATACAATGAGCAGTTCTTC